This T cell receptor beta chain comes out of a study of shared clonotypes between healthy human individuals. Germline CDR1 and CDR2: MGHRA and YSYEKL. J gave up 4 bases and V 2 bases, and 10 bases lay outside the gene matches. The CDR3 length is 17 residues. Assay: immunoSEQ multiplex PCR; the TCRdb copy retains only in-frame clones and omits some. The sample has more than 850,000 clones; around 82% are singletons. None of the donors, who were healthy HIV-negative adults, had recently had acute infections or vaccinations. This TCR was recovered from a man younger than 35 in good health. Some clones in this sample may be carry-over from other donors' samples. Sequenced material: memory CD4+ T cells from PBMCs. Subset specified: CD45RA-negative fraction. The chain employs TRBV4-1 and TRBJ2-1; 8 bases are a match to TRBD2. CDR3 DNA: TGCGCCAGCAGCCAAAAGCGGAGCGGGAGAACTTACAATGAGCAGTTCTTC. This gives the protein CASSQKRSGRTYNEQFF.